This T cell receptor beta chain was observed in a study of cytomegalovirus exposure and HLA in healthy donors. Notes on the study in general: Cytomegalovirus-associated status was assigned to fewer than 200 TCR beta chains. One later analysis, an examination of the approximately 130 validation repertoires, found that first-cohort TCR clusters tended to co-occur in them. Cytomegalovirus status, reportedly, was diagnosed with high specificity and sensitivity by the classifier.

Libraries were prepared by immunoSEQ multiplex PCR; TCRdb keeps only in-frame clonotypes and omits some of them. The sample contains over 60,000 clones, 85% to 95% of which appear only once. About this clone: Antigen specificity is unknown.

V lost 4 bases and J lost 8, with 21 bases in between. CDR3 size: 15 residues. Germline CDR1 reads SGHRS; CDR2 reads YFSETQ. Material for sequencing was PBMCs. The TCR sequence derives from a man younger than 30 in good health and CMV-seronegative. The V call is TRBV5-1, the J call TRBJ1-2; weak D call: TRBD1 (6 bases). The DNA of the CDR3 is TGCGCCAGCAGCGCCCTCGAAGGACAGAACAGGGGCTACACCTTC. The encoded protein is CASSALEGQNRGYTF.